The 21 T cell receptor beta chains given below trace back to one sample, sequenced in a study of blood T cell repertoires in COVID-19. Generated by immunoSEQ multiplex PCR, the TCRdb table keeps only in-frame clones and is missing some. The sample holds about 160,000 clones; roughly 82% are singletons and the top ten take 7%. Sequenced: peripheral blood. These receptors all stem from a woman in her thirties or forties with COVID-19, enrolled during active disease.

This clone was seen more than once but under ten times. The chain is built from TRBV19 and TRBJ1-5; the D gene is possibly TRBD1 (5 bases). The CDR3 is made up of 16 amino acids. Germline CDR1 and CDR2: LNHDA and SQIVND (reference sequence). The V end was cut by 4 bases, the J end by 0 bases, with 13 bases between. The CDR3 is CASSTVDMYSNQPQHF. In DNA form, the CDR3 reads TGTGCCAGTAGTACGGTGGACATGTATAGCAATCAGCCCCAGCATTTT.

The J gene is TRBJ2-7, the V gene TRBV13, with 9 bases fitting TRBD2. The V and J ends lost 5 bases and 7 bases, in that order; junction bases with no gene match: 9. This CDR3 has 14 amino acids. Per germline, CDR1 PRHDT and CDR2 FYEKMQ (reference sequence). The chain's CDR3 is CASSATGTSPEQYF. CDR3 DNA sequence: TGTGCCAGCAGCGCCACCGGGACTAGCCCAGAGCAGTACTTC.

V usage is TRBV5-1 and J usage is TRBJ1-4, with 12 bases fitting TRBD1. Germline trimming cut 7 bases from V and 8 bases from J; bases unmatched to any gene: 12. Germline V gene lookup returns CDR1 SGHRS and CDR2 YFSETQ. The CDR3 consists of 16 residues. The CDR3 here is CASHTGGTGGAEKLFF. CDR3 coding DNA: TGCGCCAGCCACACCGGCGGGACAGGGGGCGCCGAAAAACTGTTTTTT.

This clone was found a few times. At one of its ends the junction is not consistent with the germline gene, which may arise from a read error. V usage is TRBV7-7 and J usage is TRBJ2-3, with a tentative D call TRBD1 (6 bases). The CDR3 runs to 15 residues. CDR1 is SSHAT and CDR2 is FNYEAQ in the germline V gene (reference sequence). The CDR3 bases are TGTGCTAGCAGCTTAGCTAGCAGGGGAACAGATACGCAGTATTTT. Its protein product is CASSLASRGTDTQYF.

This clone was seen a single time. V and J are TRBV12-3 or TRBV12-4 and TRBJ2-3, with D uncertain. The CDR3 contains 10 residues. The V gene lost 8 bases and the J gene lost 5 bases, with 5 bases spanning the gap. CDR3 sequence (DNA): TGTGCCAGCCACTTAGATACGCAGTATTTT. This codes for CASHLDTQYF.

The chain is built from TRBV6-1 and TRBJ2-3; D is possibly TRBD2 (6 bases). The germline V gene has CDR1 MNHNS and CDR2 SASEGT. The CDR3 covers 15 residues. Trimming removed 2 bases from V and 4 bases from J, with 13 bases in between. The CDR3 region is CASSERRESADTQYF. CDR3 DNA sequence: TGTGCCAGCAGTGAACGGCGGGAAAGCGCAGATACGCAGTATTTT.

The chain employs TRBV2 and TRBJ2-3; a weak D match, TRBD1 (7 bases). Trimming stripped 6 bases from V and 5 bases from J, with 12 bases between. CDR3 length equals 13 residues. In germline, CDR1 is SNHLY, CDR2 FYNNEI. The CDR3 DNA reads TGTGCCAGCAGGGCAGGGGGGAGAGATACGCAGTATTTT. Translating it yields CASRAGGRDTQYF.

The CDR3 loop reads CASSLDNEQFF. CDR3 nucleotides: TGTGCCAGCAGCCTCGACAATGAGCAGTTCTTC. The chain couples TRBV7-3 to TRBJ2-1; D is unclear. CDR3 length: 11 residues. The germline gives CDR1 SGHTA, CDR2 FQGTGA. V gave up 5 bases and J gave up 5 bases, with 4 bases separating them.

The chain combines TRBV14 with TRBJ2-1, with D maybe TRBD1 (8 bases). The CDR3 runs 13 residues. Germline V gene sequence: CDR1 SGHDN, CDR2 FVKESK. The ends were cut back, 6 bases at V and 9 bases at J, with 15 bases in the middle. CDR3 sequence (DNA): TGTGCCAGCAGGAAAAACAGGGGGGGTGAGCAGTTCTTC. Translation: CASRKNRGGEQFF.

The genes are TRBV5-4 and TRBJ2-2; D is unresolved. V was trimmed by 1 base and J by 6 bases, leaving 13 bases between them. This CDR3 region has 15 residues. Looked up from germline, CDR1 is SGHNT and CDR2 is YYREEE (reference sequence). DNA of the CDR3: TGTGCCAGCAGCTTGAATCCGGTAGTACCCGGGGAGCTGTTTTTT. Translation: CASSLNPVVPGELFF.

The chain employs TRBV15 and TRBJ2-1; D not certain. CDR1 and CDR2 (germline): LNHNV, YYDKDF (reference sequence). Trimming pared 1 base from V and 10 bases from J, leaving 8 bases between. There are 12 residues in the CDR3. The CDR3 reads CATSRGHTEQFF. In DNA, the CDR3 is TGTGCCACCAGCAGAGGTCATACAGAGCAGTTCTTC.

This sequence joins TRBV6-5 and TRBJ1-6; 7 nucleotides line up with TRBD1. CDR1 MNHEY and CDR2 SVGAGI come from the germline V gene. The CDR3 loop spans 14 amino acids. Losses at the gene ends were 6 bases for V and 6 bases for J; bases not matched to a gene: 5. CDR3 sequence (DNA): TGTGCCAGCAGACAGACAGGGCGTAATTCACCCCTCCACTTT. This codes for CASRQTGRNSPLHF.

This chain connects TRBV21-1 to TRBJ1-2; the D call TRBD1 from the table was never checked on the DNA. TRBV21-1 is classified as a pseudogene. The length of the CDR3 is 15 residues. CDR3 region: CASSKNQGPTHGYTF. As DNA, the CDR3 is TGTGCCAGCAGCAAAAATCAGGGGCCTACACATGGCTACACCTTC.

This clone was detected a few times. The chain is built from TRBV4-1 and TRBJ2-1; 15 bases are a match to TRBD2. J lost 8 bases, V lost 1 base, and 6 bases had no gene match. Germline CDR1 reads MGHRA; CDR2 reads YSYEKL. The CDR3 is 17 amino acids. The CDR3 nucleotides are TGCGCCAGCAGCCAAGCCTCCGGGACTAGCGGGAGGTATGAGCAGTTCTTC. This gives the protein CASSQASGTSGRYEQFF.

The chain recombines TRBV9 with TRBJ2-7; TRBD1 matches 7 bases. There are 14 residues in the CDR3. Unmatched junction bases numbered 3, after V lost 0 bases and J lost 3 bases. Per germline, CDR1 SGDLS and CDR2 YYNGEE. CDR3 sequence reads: CASSVATGNYEQYF. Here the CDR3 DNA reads TGTGCCAGCAGCGTAGCGACAGGGAACTACGAGCAGTACTTC.

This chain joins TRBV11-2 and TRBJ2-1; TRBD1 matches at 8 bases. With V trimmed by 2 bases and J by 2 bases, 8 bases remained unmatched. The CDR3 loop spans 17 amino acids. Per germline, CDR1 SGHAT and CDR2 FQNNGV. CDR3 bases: TGTGCCAGCAGCTTAACTACAGGGGGTAACCCCTACAATGAGCAGTTCTTC. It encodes CASSLTTGGNPYNEQFF.

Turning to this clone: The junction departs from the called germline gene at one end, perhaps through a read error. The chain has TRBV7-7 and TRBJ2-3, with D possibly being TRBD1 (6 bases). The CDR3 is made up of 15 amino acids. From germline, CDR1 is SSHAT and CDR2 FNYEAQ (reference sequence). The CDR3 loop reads CASSLTARGTDTQYF. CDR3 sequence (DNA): TGTGCTAGCAGCTTAACGGCTAGGGGGACAGATACGCAGTATTTT.

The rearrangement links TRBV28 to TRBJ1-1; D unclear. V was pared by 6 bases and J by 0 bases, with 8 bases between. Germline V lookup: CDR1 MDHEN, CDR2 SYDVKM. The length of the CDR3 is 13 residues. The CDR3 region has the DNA TGTGCCAGCAGGTCTCGTATGAACACTGAAGCTTTCTTT. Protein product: CASRSRMNTEAFF. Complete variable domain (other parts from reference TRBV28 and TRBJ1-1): DVKVTQSSRYLVKRTGEKVFLECVQDMDHENMFWYRQDPGLGLRLIYFSYDVKMKEKGDIPEGYSVSREKKERFSLILESASTNQTSMYLCASRSRMNTEAFFGQGTRLTVV.

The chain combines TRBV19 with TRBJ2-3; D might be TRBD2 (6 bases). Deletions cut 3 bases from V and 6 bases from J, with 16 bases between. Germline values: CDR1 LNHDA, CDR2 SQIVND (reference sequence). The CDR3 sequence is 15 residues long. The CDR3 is CASSIGGKQSDTQYF. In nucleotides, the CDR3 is TGTGCCAGTAGTATTGGCGGGAAACAATCCGATACGCAGTATTTT.

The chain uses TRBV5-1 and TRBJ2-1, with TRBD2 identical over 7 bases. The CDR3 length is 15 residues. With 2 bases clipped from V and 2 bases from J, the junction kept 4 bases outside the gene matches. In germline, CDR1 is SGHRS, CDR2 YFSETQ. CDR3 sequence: CASSFFREAYNEQFF. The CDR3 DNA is TGCGCCAGCAGCTTTTTTCGGGAGGCCTACAATGAGCAGTTCTTC.

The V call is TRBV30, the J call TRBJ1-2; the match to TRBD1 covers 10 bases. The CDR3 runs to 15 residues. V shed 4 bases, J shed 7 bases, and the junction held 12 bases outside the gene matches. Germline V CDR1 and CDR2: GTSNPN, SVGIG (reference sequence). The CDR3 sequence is CAWTKSGTGVRGYTF. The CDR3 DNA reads TGTGCCTGGACCAAATCCGGGACAGGGGTTCGTGGCTACACCTTC. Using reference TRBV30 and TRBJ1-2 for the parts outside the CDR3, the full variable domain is SQTIHQWPATLVQPVGSPLSLECTVEGTSNPNLYWYRQAAGRGLQLLFYSVGIGQISSEVPQNLSASRPQDRQFILSSKKLLLSDSGFYLCAWTKSGTGVRGYTFGSGTRLTVV.